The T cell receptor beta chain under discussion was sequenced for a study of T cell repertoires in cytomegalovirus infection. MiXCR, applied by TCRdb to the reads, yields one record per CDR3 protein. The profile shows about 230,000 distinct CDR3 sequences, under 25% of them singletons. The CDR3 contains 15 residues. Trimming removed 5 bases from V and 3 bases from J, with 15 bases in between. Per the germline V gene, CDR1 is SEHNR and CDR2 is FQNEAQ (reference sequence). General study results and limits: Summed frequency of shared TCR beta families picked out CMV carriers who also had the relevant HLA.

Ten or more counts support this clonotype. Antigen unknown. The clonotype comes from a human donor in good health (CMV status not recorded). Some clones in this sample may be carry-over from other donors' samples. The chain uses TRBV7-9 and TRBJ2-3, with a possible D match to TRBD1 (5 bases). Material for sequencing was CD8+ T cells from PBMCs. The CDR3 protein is CASSLTRDFTDTQYF. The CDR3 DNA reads TGTGCCAGCAGCCTTACCAGGGATTTTACAGATACGCAGTATTTT.